The 22 T cell receptor beta chains presented below share a single source sample, sequenced in a study of OX40 agonist ivuxolimab in advanced cancers. The protocol was immunoSEQ multiplex PCR, while the TCRdb copy is restricted to in-frame clones and leaves out a portion. The data contain some 100,000 clones, around 90% of them singletons. The starting material was CD4+ or CD8+ T cells sorted from blood, obtained in a trial of the OX40 agonist ivuxolimab. The receptors stem from an adult with an advanced solid tumor such as melanoma, head and neck, liver or kidney cancer.

The V gene is TRBV6-1, the J gene TRBJ1-2, with D perhaps matching TRBD1 (6 bases). With 0 bases removed from V and 5 bases from J, the gap between germline ends came to 13 bases. Germline V gene sequence: CDR1 MNHNS, CDR2 SASEGT. The CDR3 runs to 15 residues. CDR3 residues: CASSEAGRGRYGYTF. CDR3 DNA: TGTGCCAGCAGTGAAGCGGGCAGGGGAAGATATGGCTACACCTTC.

In DNA, the CDR3 is TGTGCCAGCAGTGGACAGGGGGCCACAGTGGGTACGCAGTATTTT. Protein sequence: CASSGQGATVGTQYF. The V and J genes are TRBV2 and TRBJ2-3; 10 positions match TRBD1. With 4 bases clipped from V and 8 bases from J, the junction kept 9 bases outside the gene matches. Germline V gene sequence: CDR1 SNHLY, CDR2 FYNNEI. This CDR3 has 15 amino acids.

The chain employs TRBV28 and TRBJ2-3, with TRBD1 matching 10 bases. The CDR3 is made up of 16 amino acids. Germline V gene sequence: CDR1 MDHEN, CDR2 SYDVKM. With 11 bases clipped from V and 2 bases from J, the junction kept 13 bases outside the gene matches. The CDR3 reads CACPRSGTGATDTQYF. The CDR3 coding sequence is TGTGCCTGCCCTAGATCCGGGACAGGGGCCACAGATACGCAGTATTTT.

This clone appeared many times. CDR3 nucleotide sequence: TGTGCCAGCAGCTTAGGGGGCAGCATATACAATGAGCAGTTCTTC. Its protein product is CASSLGGSIYNEQFF. The chain has TRBV11-2 and TRBJ2-1, with a tentative D call TRBD1 (5 bases). The CDR3 has 15 residues. Germline loops: CDR1 SGHAT, CDR2 FQNNGV. V lost 1 base, J lost 4 bases, and 11 bases lay in between.

The rearrangement uses TRBV28 and TRBJ1-2; no firm D call. In germline, CDR1 is MDHEN, CDR2 SYDVKM. V was cut by 6 bases and J by 0 bases, with 11 bases left in between. The CDR3 length is 14 residues. The CDR3 DNA reads as TGTGCCAGCAGGTGGGGAGGAGCTAACTATGGCTACACCTTC. As protein: CASRWGGANYGYTF.

V usage is TRBV27 and J usage is TRBJ1-4; D remains unclear. The V and J ends lost 5 bases and 5 bases respectively, with 15 bases between them. The CDR3 consists of 15 residues. Germline values: CDR1 MNHEY, CDR2 SMNVEV (reference sequence). The CDR3 nucleotides are TGTGCCAGCAGTCCCTTTAGCGGTTACAATGAAAAACTGTTTTTT. Translating gives CASSPFSGYNEKLFF.

In this sample, this clone turned up once. The rearrangement links TRBV5-1 to TRBJ2-7; TRBD2 agrees at 9 bases. There are 16 residues in the CDR3. CDR1 is SGHRS, CDR2 YFSETQ, per germline. Trimming at V came to 5 bases and at J to 0 bases, leaving 9 bases not matched to a gene. The chain's CDR3 is CASRPSLAGSSYEQYF. The CDR3 coding sequence is TGCGCCAGCAGACCCTCTCTAGCGGGGAGCTCCTACGAGCAGTACTTC.

This chain joins TRBV9 and TRBJ1-1, with D unclear. This CDR3 is built from 14 residues. Germline-derived CDR1 and CDR2 are SGDLS and YYNGEE. V was shortened by 3 bases and J by 6 bases, with 15 bases between the two germline ends. CDR3 residues: CASSDQTPQPEAFF. The CDR3 DNA sequence: TGTGCCAGCAGCGACCAGACCCCCCAGCCTGAAGCTTTCTTT.

This clone was observed a few times. This chain joins TRBV5-1 and TRBJ1-5, with 9 bases lining up with TRBD1. Germline V lookup: CDR1 SGHRS, CDR2 YFSETQ. The ends lost 2 bases at V and 3 bases at J; junction bases unmatched: 0. CDR3 length: 14 amino acids. CDR3 DNA: TGCGCCAGCAGCTTACAGGGGGCCAATCAGCCCCAGCATTTT. Encoded protein: CASSLQGANQPQHF.

This rearrangement joins TRBV30 to TRBJ2-3; 7 bases fit TRBD2. Germline assignment: CDR1 GTSNPN and CDR2 SVGIG (reference sequence). The CDR3 sequence is 15 residues long. After removal of 6 bases from V and 3 bases from J, the junction contained 12 bases not matched to a gene. DNA of the CDR3: TGTGCCTGTTCCCAGGGACCGCGGGGGACAGATACGCAGTATTTT. This translates into CACSQGPRGTDTQYF.

The genes are TRBV7-2 and TRBJ1-6; D gene ambiguous. CDR1 and CDR2 from the germline V gene are SGHTA and FQGNSA. This CDR3 is built from 13 residues. V was shortened by 1 base and J by 7 bases, with 5 bases between the two germline ends. This CDR3 is CASSLDGNSPLHF. The CDR3, as DNA: TGTGCCAGCAGCTTAGACGGAAATTCACCCCTCCACTTT.

V usage is TRBV5-1 and J usage is TRBJ1-4; D gene ambiguous. Trimming removed 1 base at V and 0 bases at J, with 4 bases between. The V gene's germline CDR1 is SGHRS and CDR2 YFSETQ. This CDR3 is built from 14 residues. Here the CDR3 DNA reads TGCGCCAGCAGCTTGCGATCAACTAATGAAAAACTGTTTTTT. As protein: CASSLRSTNEKLFF. Combining the CDR3 with reference TRBV5-1 and TRBJ1-4 gives the whole variable domain KAGVTQTPRYLIKTRGQQVTLSCSPISGHRSVSWYQQTPGQGLQFLFEYFSETQRNKGNFPGRFSGRQFSNSRSEMNVSTLELGDSALYLCASSLRSTNEKLFFGSGTQLSVL.

The chain combines TRBV9 with TRBJ2-2, with 9 nucleotides matching TRBD1. Germline CDR1 reads SGDLS; CDR2 reads YYNGEE. This CDR3 comprises 20 residues. Germline trimming cut 0 bases from V and 3 bases from J; bases unmatched to any gene: 15. In DNA form, the CDR3 reads TGTGCCAGCAGCGTAGGCTTCCCGGGACCTGGGACAGGGCACACCGGGGAGCTGTTTTTT. Translation gives CASSVGFPGPGTGHTGELFF.

The CDR3 is CASGTGGGTDTQYF. CDR3 sequence (DNA): TGTGCCAGCGGAACGGGAGGGGGCACAGATACGCAGTATTTT. The V call is TRBV28, the J call TRBJ2-3; TRBD2 matches 8 bases. With V trimmed by 8 bases and J by 1 base, 5 bases remained unmatched. Germline CDR1 is MDHEN and CDR2 is SYDVKM. The CDR3 spans 14 residues.

This chain links TRBV29-1 with TRBJ2-3; TRBD2 matches 8 bases. The CDR3 spans 15 residues. J gave up 3 bases and V 5 bases, and 10 bases lay outside the gene matches. Germline lookup yields CDR1 SQVTM and CDR2 ANQGSEA. The CDR3 loop is CSVSWGGGTTDTQYF. The CDR3 DNA reads TGCAGCGTTTCTTGGGGCGGGGGGACGACAGATACGCAGTATTTT.

V is TRBV5-4 and J is TRBJ2-7; D is perhaps TRBD1 (6 bases). The CDR3 runs to 15 residues. Germline V CDR1 and CDR2: SGHNT, YYREEE (reference sequence). Trimming shortened V by 1 base and J by 4 bases, and 15 bases separated the two germline ends. The CDR3 nucleotides read TGTGCCAGCAGCTTGAGTACAGGGAAGGCGTACGAGCAGTACTTC. It translates to CASSLSTGKAYEQYF.

The table lists this clone with a count of one. J is TRBJ1-2 and V is TRBV5-6; D unresolved. V was trimmed by 3 bases and J by 2 bases, leaving 5 bases between them. This CDR3 spans 12 amino acids. Germline lookup yields CDR1 SGHDT and CDR2 YYEEEE. CDR3 nucleotides: TGTGCCAGCAGCTCCTCCAACTATGGCTACACCTTC. Translating gives CASSSSNYGYTF.

This sequence joins TRBV2 and TRBJ2-2; D remains ambiguous. The CDR3 length is 15 residues. Germline V gives CDR1 SNHLY, CDR2 FYNNEI. V gave up 7 bases and J gave up 2 bases, with 14 bases separating them. CDR3 coding DNA: TGTGCCAGCATCGAGTTGGCCAGTAACACCGGGGAGCTGTTTTTT. This encodes CASIELASNTGELFF.

The chain couples TRBV11-3 to TRBJ1-6; D is possibly TRBD1 (5 bases). V was cut by 5 bases and J by 1 base, with 15 bases left in between. Germline CDR1 reads SGHNT; CDR2 reads YENEEA. CDR3 length equals 17 residues. The CDR3, as DNA: TGTGCCAGCAGCCACGCCGGGGGTTTGTCCTATAATTCACCCCTCCACTTT. As protein: CASSHAGGLSYNSPLHF.

This clone was observed once. The chain carries TRBV7-9 and TRBJ2-1; a possible D gene is TRBD1 (5 bases). V dropped 4 bases and J dropped 7 bases, with 8 bases sitting between them. Germline values: CDR1 SEHNR, CDR2 FQNEAQ (reference sequence). The CDR3 consists of 12 residues. CDR3 region: CASSSKGNEQFF. The CDR3 bases are TGTGCCAGCAGCTCAAAGGGGAATGAGCAGTTCTTC.

The CDR3 coding sequence is TGTGCCAGCAGCTTCGGGACAGGGTCAATGAACACTGAAGCTTTCTTT. This translates into CASSFGTGSMNTEAFF. The chain is built from TRBV7-9 and TRBJ1-1; 9 bases fit TRBD1. Trimming at V came to 3 bases and at J to 0 bases, leaving 5 bases not matched to a gene. This CDR3 is built from 16 residues. Germline CDR1 and CDR2: SEHNR and FQNEAQ (reference sequence).

The rearrangement uses TRBV7-2 and TRBJ1-6, with D possibly TRBD1 on 6 matching bases. V dropped 0 bases and J dropped 7 bases, with 13 bases sitting between them. The CDR3 consists of 16 residues. Germline assignment: CDR1 SGHTA and CDR2 FQGNSA. The chain's CDR3 is CASSLARGVWNSPLHF. The DNA of the CDR3 is TGTGCCAGCAGCTTAGCAAGGGGGGTATGGAATTCACCCCTCCACTTT.